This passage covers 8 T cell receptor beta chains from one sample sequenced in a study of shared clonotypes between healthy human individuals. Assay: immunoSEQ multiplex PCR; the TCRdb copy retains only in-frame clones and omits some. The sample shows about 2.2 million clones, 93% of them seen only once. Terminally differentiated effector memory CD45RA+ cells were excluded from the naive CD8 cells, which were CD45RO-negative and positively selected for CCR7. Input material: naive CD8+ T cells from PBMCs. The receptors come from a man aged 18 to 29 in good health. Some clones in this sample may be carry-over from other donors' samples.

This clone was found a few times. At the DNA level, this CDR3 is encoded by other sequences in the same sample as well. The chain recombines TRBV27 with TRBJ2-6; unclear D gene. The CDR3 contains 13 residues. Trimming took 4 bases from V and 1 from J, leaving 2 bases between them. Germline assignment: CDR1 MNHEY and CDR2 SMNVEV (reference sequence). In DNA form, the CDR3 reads TGTGCCAGCAGTTATTCTGGGGCCAACGTCCTGACTTTC. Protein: CASSYSGANVLTF. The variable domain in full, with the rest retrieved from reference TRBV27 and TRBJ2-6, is EAQVTQNPRYLITVTGKKLTVTCSQNMNHEYMSWYRQDPGLGLRQIYYSMNVEVTDKGDVPEGYKVSRKEKRNFPLILESPSPNQTSLYFCASSYSGANVLTFGAGSRLTVL.

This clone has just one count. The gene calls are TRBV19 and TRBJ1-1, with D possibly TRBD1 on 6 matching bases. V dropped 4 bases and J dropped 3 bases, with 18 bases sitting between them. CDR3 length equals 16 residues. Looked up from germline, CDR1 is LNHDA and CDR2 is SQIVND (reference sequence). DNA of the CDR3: TGTGCCAGTAGTACGGTAGCAGGGGCGGGAGACACTGAAGCTTTCTTT. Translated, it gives CASSTVAGAGDTEAFF.

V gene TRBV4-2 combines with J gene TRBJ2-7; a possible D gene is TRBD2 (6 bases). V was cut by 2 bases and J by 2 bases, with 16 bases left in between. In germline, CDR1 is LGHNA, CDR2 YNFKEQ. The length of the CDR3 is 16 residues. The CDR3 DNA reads TGTGCCAGCAGCCAATCAGTCCGGGACTCAACCTACGAGCAGTACTTC. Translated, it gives CASSQSVRDSTYEQYF.

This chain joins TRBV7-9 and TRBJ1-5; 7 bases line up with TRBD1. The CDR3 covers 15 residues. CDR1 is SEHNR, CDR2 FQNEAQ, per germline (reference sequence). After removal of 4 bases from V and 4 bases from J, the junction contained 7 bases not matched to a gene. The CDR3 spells CASSSQPGQNQPQHF. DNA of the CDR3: TGTGCCAGCAGCTCCCAACCGGGACAGAATCAGCCCCAGCATTTT.

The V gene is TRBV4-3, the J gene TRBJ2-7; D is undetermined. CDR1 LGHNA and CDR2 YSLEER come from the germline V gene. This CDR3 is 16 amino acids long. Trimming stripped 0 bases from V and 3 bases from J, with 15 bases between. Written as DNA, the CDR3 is TGCGCCAGCAGCCAAGAGGTTGGCGGAAATTACTACGAGCAGTACTTC. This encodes CASSQEVGGNYYEQYF.

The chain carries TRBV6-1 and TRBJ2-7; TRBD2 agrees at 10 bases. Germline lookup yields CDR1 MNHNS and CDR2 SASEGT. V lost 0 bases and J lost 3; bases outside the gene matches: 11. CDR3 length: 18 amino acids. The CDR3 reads CASSEAVASGSAVYEQYF. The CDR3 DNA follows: TGTGCCAGCAGTGAAGCGGTGGCTAGCGGGAGTGCCGTCTACGAGCAGTACTTC.

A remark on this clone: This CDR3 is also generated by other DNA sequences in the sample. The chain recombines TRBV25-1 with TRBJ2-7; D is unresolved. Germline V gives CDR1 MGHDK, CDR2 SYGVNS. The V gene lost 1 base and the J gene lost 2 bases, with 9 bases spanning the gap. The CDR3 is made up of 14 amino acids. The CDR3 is CASSESGGTYEQYF. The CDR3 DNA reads TGTGCCAGCAGTGAATCTGGCGGAACCTACGAGCAGTACTTC.

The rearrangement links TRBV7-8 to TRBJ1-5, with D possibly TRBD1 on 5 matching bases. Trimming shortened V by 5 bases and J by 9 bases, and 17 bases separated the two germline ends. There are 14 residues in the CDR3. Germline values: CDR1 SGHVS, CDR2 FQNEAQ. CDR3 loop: CASSAGTRGRPQHF. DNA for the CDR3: TGTGCCAGCAGCGCCGGGACGCGGGGTCGGCCCCAGCATTTT.